These 4 T cell receptor beta chains were sequenced from one sample in a study of shared clonotypes between healthy human individuals. Some clones are missing from TCRdb's copy, which holds only in-frame ones; the method was immunoSEQ multiplex PCR. The sample holds approximately 110,000 clones; roughly 70% are singletons and the top ten take around 24%. The sample comprised memory CD8+ T cells sorted from blood. Noted subset: CD45RO+ cells pooled with CCR7-negative TemRA cells. These receptors originate from a woman aged 25-40 years in good health.

This sequence joins TRBV9 and TRBJ2-3; D could derive from TRBD1 or TRBD2 (5 bases each). V was shortened by 4 bases and J by 5 bases, with 14 bases between the two germline ends. Germline V gene data show CDR1 as SGDLS and CDR2 as YYNGEE. The length of the CDR3 is 14 residues. CDR3: CASSKRGQEDTQYF. The CDR3 DNA sequence: TGTGCCAGCAGCAAGAGGGGCCAGGAAGATACGCAGTATTTT.

The chain recombines TRBV6-4 with TRBJ2-3; either TRBD1 or TRBD2 may supply D (5 bases each). Per the germline V gene, CDR1 is MRHNA and CDR2 is SNTAGT. This CDR3 contains 15 residues. V gave up 0 bases and J gave up 0 bases, with 7 bases separating them. CDR3 residues: CASSDSGGSTDTQYF. The DNA for the CDR3 is TGTGCCAGCAGTGACTCTGGGGGTAGCACAGATACGCAGTATTTT.

The J gene is TRBJ2-7, the V gene TRBV11-2; D assignment may be TRBD1 or TRBD2 (6 bases each). Germline V lookup: CDR1 SGHAT, CDR2 FQNNGV. V lost 0 bases, J lost 7 bases, and 19 bases lay in between. The CDR3 runs to 16 residues. CDR3 sequence reads: CASSLDVGRGDEEQYF. CDR3 nucleotide sequence: TGTGCCAGCAGCTTAGATGTTGGTAGGGGGGACGAGGAGCAGTACTTC.

This clone came up a few times. V is TRBV25-1 and J is TRBJ2-7; D is undetermined. CDR3 length equals 12 residues. The germline CDR1 and CDR2 sequences are MGHDK and SYGVNS. V gave up 6 bases and J gave up 2 bases, with 8 bases separating them. The DNA for the CDR3 is TGTGCCAGCAGCGACATCGCCTACGAGCAGTACTTC. Encoded protein: CASSDIAYEQYF.